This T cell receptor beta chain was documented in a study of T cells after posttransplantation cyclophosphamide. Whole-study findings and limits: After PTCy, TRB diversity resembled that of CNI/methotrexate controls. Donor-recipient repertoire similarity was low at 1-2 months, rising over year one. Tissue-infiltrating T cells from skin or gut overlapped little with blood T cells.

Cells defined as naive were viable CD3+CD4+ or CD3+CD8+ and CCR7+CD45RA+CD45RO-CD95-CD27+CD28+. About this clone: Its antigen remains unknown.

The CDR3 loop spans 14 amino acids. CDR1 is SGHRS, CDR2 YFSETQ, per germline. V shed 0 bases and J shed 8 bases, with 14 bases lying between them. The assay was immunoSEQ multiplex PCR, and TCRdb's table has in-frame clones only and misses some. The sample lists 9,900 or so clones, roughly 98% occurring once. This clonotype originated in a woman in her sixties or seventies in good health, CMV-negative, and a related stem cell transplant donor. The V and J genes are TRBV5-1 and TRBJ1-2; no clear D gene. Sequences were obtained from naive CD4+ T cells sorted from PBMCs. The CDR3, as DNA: TGCGCCAGCAGCTTGGATGGCCTCCCATCCGGCTACACCTTC. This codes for CASSLDGLPSGYTF.